The clone carrying this T cell receptor (beta chain) was picked up many times. The antigen remains unidentified. These data come from a study of cytomegalovirus exposure and HLA in healthy donors. Study-wide results and caveats: Indistinguishable V segments such as TRBV6-2 and TRBV6-3 were excluded.

Both 60 Vbeta primers and 13 Jbeta primers went into the PCR. In the authors' workflow: It was a later analysis that counted some 80 million unique TCR beta chains, of which 9 million to 13 million were shared. Sequencing was performed with immunoSEQ multiplex PCR; in TCRdb, only in-frame clones are kept and a portion is missing. V, J and clone size are taken as reported in that table, and D and trimming were inferred from the DNA itself. The sample has about 120,000 clones, 6.5% to 9.5% seen once. The CDR3 is made up of 13 amino acids. The V end lost 3 bases, the J end lost 3 bases, and 8 bases lay between the germline ends. In germline, CDR1 is SGHTA, CDR2 FQGNSA.

The material sequenced was PBMCs. The chain couples TRBV7-2 to TRBJ2-5; the D gene is possibly TRBD2 (6 bases). The clonotype was recovered from a woman aged 40 to 50 in good health and CMV-seropositive. The CDR3: CASSLGGEETQYF. The CDR3 DNA reads TGTGCCAGCAGCTTGGGCGGGGAAGAGACCCAGTACTTC.